These 6 T cell receptor beta chains came from one sample sequenced in a study of T-cell memory formation after mild COVID-19. TCRdb redid the calling of the 5' RACE reads with MiXCR, one entry per CDR3 protein. This table holds approximately 180,000 distinct CDR3 sequences, more than 15% found once. The source material was PBMCs or a T cell subset sorted from them (not recorded which). Source of these receptors: an adult woman who had mild COVID-19 (a few samples of this study predate the infection). Cell type and time point are not known.

The chain employs TRBV9 and TRBJ2-7, with 7 bases matching TRBD1. Germline CDR1 is SGDLS and CDR2 is YYNGEE. V trimming: 4 bases; J trimming: 5 bases; junction bases outside the gene matches: 3. This CDR3 is built from 12 residues. For the CDR3, the DNA is TGTGCCAGCAGCCCAGACAGGGACGAGCAGTACTTC. Protein: CASSPDRDEQYF.

This clonotype has a handful of counts. V and J are TRBV24-1 and TRBJ2-5, with 8 bases that match TRBD1. With V trimmed by 2 bases and J by 5 bases, 6 bases remained unmatched. The CDR3 runs 15 residues. Germline V CDR1 and CDR2: KGHDR, SFDVKD. DNA for the CDR3: TGTGCCACCAGTGATTCCGGGGACAGGAAGGAGACCCAGTACTTC. It codes for CATSDSGDRKETQYF.

V usage is TRBV21-1 and J usage is TRBJ2-3; TRBD1, the table's D call, was not compared with the DNA. TRBV21-1 is labeled a pseudogene. The CDR3 spans 17 residues. CDR3 DNA: TGTGCCAGCAGCAAAGTACGGAGGGGGACCGCTGCAGATACGCAGTATTTT. This translates into CASSKVRRGTAADTQYF.

The V and J genes are TRBV4-3 and TRBJ2-6; 8 bases are a match to TRBD2. The trim removed 0 bases at V and 0 bases at J, leaving 1 base unmatched. Per the germline V gene, CDR1 is LGHNA and CDR2 is YSLEER. This CDR3 is built from 17 residues. The CDR3 DNA sequence: TGCGCCAGCAGCCAAGATGGGACTAGCTCTGGGGCCAACGTCCTGACTTTC. Translating it yields CASSQDGTSSGANVLTF.

The V gene is TRBV20-1, the J gene TRBJ2-7; D possibly corresponds to TRBD2 (6 bases). V was cut by 3 bases and J by 2 bases, with 14 bases left in between. The germline V gene encodes CDR1 DFQATT and CDR2 SNEGSKA (reference sequence). The CDR3 sequence is 14 residues long. This CDR3 reads CSARSGRGPYEQYF. The CDR3 coding sequence is TGCAGTGCTAGGAGCGGGCGGGGCCCCTACGAGCAGTACTTC.

In this sample, this clonotype turned up a few times. This chain connects TRBV5-1 to TRBJ1-1, with no clear D. This CDR3 contains 13 residues. In germline, CDR1 is SGHRS, CDR2 YFSETQ. Trimming cost V 0 bases and J 1 base, with 4 bases left between them. CDR3 region: CASSLETNTEAFF. CDR3 in DNA: TGCGCCAGCAGCTTGGAGACGAACACTGAAGCTTTCTTT.